The table lists the clone carrying this T cell receptor beta chain with many counts. Its antigen remains unknown. The CDR3 covers 15 residues. CDR1 and CDR2 from the germline V gene are SGHVS and FQNEAQ. V dropped 5 bases and J dropped 0; count of bases not matched to a gene: 5. This sample stems from a study of human T cells and chemical hapten exposure. The overall study: Yields of TCR per sample differed, chiefly owing to small differences in pooled library volume. Study outcomes and limitations: No alteration of TCRs above 1 in 1000 frequency was seen with DPC sensitization.

The study's library attached unique molecular identifiers to single cDNA molecules. Original processing methods: TCRs per sample had a median of around 96,000 and ranged from about 20,000 to 700,000. TCRdb independently ran MiXCR on the 5' RACE reads; one entry per CDR3 protein. The V and J calls were determined by TCRdb, not by the authors. Here the sample spans 70,000 to 85,000 distinct CDR3 sequences, approximately 15% being singletons. Someone pulled total RNA out of unfractionated whole blood. The rearrangement links TRBV7-8 to TRBJ1-2; 8 bases map to TRBD1. The sequence derives from a female donor in good health. The CDR3 sequence is CASSTTGATNYGYTF. The CDR3 DNA sequence: TGTGCCAGCAGCACGACAGGGGCCACTAACTATGGCTACACCTTC.